Below, one TCR beta chain is given with its context. Its antigen remains unidentified. Primers for the PCR totalled 60 Vbeta and 13 Jbeta. Data came from immunoSEQ multiplex PCR; TCRdb stores just in-frame clones and leaves some out. The repertoire shows roughly 42,000 clones; the top ten hold 1% to 1.5%. This entry belongs to a study of cytomegalovirus exposure and HLA in healthy donors. Study results and limitations: TCR beta sequences numbering under 20,000 were associated with HLA alleles at 0.05 false discovery rate in a later analysis. A cluster of highly shared sequence variants was likely a sequencing artifact. There were some V segments, including TRBV6-2 and TRBV6-3, excluded as indistinguishable. It was reported that TCR beta sequences correctly inferred the HLA-A and HLA-B alleles for most subjects.

Germline assignment: CDR1 MNHEY and CDR2 SVGAGI. V was clipped by 4 bases and J by 6 bases; unmatched bases: 6. CDR3 length: 14 residues. The chain joins TRBV6-5 to TRBJ1-1; 9 bases match TRBD1. Sequenced: PBMCs. The source is a man younger than 45 in good health and CMV-seronegative. CDR3 loop: CASSWTGEAPEAFF. The CDR3 DNA sequence: TGTGCCAGCAGTTGGACAGGGGAGGCCCCTGAAGCTTTCTTT.